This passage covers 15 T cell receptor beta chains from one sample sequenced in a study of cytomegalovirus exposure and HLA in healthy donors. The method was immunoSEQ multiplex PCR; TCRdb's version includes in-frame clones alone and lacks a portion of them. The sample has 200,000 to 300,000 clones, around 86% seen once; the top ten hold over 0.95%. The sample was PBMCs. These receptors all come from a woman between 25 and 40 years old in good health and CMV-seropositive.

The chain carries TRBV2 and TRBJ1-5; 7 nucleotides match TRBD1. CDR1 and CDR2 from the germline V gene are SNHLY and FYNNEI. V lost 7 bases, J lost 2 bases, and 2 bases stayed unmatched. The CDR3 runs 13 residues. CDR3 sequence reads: CASKGAGNQPQHF. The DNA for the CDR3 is TGTGCCAGCAAGGGGGCGGGCAATCAGCCCCAGCATTTT.

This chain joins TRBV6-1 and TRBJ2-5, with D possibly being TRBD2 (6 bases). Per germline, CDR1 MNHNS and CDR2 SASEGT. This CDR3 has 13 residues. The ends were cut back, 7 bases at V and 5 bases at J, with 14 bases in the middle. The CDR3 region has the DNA TGTGCCAGCATGTTCAGGAGCGGGGAGACCCAGTACTTC. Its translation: CASMFRSGETQYF.

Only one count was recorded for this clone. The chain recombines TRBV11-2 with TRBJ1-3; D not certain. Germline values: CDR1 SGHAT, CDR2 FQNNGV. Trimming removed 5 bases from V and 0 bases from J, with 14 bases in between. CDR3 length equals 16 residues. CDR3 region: CASSGLTLSSGNTIYF. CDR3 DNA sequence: TGTGCCAGCAGCGGATTGACACTGAGCTCTGGAAACACCATATATTTT.

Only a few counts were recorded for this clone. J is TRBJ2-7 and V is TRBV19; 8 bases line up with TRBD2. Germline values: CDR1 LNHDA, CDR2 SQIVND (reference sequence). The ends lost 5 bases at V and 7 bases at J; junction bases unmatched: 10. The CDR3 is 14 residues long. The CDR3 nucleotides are TGTGCCAGTAGTGGGAGCGGGGGAACGGAAGAGCAGTACTTC. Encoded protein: CASSGSGGTEEQYF.

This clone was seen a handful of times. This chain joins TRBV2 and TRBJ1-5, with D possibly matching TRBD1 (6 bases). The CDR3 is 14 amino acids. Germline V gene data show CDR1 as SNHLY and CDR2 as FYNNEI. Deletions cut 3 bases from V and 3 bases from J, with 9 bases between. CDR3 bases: TGTGCCAGCAGTGACAGGGGCCCCAATCAGCCCCAGCATTTT. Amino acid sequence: CASSDRGPNQPQHF.

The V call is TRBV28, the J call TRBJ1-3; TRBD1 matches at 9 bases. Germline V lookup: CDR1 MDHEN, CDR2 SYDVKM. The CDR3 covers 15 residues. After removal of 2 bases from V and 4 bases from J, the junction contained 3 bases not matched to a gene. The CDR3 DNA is TGTGCCAGCAGTTTAGCTGGGACAGGGGGAAACACCATATATTTT. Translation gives CASSLAGTGGNTIYF.

This chain's CDR3 is CASSLPGEREGGSEQYF. In DNA, the CDR3 is TGTGCCAGCAGCTTACCCGGGGAGCGGGAGGGAGGGAGCGAGCAGTACTTC. The V call is TRBV7-8, the J call TRBJ2-7, with TRBD2 matching over 10 bases. The V segment lost 2 bases and the J segment 6 bases; nucleotides outside the gene matches: 13. Looked up from germline, CDR1 is SGHVS and CDR2 is FQNEAQ. The CDR3 has 17 residues.

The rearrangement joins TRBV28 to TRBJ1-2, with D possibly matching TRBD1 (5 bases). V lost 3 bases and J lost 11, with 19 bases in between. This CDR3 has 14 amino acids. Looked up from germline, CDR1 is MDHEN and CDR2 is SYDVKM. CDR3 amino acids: CASSLERQLLVYTF. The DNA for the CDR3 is TGTGCCAGCAGTTTGGAGCGACAGCTCTTGGTGTACACCTTC.

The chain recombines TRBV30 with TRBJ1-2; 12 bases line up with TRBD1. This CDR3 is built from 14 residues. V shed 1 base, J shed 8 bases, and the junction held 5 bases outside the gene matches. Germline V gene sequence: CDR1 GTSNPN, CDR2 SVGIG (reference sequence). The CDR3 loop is CAWSGGQGAIGYTF. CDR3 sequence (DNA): TGTGCCTGGAGTGGGGGACAGGGGGCGATCGGCTACACCTTC.

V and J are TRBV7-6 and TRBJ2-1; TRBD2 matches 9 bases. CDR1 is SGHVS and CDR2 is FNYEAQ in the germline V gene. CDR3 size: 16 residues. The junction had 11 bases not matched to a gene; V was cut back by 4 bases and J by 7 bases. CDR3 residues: CASSSDSSGRGNEQFF. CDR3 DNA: TGTGCCAGCAGCTCAGACAGTAGCGGGAGAGGAAATGAGCAGTTCTTC. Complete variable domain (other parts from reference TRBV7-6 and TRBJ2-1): GAGVSQSPRYKVTKRGQDVALRCDPISGHVSLYWYRQALGQGPEFLTYFNYEAQQDKSGLPNDRFSAERPEGSISTLTIQRTEQRDSAMYRCASSSDSSGRGNEQFFGPGTRLTVL.

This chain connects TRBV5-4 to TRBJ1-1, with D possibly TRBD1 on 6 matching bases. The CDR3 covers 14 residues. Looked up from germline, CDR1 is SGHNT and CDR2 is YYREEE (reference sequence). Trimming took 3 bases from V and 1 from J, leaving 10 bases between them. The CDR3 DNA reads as TGTGCCAGCAGCTACACAGGGACGAACACTGAAGCTTTCTTT. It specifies CASSYTGTNTEAFF. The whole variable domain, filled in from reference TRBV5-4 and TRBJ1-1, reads ETGVTQSPTHLIKTRGQQVTLRCSSQSGHNTVSWYQQALGQGPQFIFQYYREEENGRGNFPPRFSGLQFPNYSSELNVNALELDDSALYLCASSYTGTNTEAFFGQGTRLTVV.

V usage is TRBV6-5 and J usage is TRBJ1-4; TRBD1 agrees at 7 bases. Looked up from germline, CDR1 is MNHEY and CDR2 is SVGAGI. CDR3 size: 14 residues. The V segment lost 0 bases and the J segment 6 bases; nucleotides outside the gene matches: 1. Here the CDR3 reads CASSYSTGDEKLFF. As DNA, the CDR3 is TGTGCCAGCAGTTACTCCACAGGGGATGAAAAACTGTTTTTT.

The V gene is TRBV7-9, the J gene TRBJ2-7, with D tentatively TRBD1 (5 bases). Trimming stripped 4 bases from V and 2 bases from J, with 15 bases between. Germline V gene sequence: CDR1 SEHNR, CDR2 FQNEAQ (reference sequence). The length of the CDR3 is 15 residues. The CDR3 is CASSSVGHHTYEQYF. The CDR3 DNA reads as TGTGCCAGCAGCTCGGTCGGACATCACACCTACGAGCAGTACTTC.

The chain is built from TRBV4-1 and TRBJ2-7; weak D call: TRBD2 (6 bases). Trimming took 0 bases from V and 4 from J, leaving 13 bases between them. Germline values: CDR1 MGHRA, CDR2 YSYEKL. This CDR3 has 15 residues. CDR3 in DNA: TGCGCCAGCAGCCAAGATTTTAGGGGACTTTACGAGCAGTACTTC. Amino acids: CASSQDFRGLYEQYF.

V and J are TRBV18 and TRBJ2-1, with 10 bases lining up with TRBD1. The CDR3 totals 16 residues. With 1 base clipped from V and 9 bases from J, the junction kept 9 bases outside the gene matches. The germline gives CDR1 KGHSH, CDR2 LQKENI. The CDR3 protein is CASSPRTGGIESEQFF. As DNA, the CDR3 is TGTGCCAGCTCACCACGGACAGGGGGGATTGAGAGTGAGCAGTTCTTC.